This entry lists 19 T cell receptor beta chains sequenced from one sample in a study of cytomegalovirus exposure and HLA in healthy donors. A multiplex PCR was run with 60 Vbeta primers and 13 Jbeta primers. Data came from immunoSEQ multiplex PCR; TCRdb stores just in-frame clones and leaves some out. The top ten clones hold 1% to 1.5% of a sample with fewer than 150,000 clones, around 77% of them seen once. The source material was PBMCs. The receptors derive from a man aged 50-60 years in good health and CMV-seronegative.

This chain connects TRBV6-4 to TRBJ2-7; TRBD1 matches at 8 bases. The CDR3 is made up of 13 amino acids. CDR1 and CDR2 from the germline V gene are MRHNA and SNTAGT. V dropped 2 bases and J dropped 4; count of bases not matched to a gene: 1. Here the CDR3 reads CASSDNRGYEQYF. CDR3 nucleotides: TGTGCCAGCAGTGACAACAGGGGGTACGAGCAGTACTTC.

V gene TRBV19 combines with J gene TRBJ2-5, with 8 bases aligning to TRBD1. This CDR3 is 14 amino acids long. V was pared by 4 bases and J by 7 bases, with 8 bases of the junction left unmatched. The V gene's germline CDR1 is LNHDA and CDR2 SQIVND (reference sequence). DNA for the CDR3: TGTGCCAGTAGTACCCAAGGACAGGGAGGGACCCAGTACTTC. It codes for CASSTQGQGGTQYF.

The chain joins TRBV10-3 to TRBJ2-7, with TRBD2 as a possible D gene (6 bases). Germline V gene data show CDR1 as ENHRY and CDR2 as SYGVKD. CDR3 size: 16 residues. V lost 3 bases and J lost 4, with 19 bases in between. The CDR3 spells CAISDPLRAGRYEQYF. CDR3 DNA sequence: TGTGCCATCAGTGACCCCCTCCGGGCGGGAAGGTACGAGCAGTACTTC.

This chain uses TRBV29-1 with TRBJ1-1; D might be TRBD1 (5 bases). Trimming cost V 7 bases and J 1 base, with 13 bases left between them. The CDR3 loop spans 13 amino acids. Germline V gives CDR1 SQVTM, CDR2 ANQGSEA. CDR3: CSASSQGNTEAFF. CDR3 nucleotide sequence: TGCAGCGCCAGCTCCCAGGGGAACACTGAAGCTTTCTTT.

The chain links TRBV30 to TRBJ2-1, with TRBD2 identical over 10 bases. The germline CDR1 and CDR2 sequences are GTSNPN and SVGIG (reference sequence). V lost 2 bases and J lost 3; bases outside the gene matches: 4. The CDR3 sequence is 15 residues long. The CDR3 nucleotides are TGTGCCTGGAGTTACCGGACTAGCGGCTACAATGAGCAGTTCTTC. Translating gives CAWSYRTSGYNEQFF.

The chain uses TRBV5-4 and TRBJ2-7; TRBD2 might be the D (5 bases). Per germline, CDR1 SGHNT and CDR2 YYREEE (reference sequence). Between the trimmed V and J ends, which lost 0 bases and 6 bases, there was a span of 16 bases. The CDR3 is made up of 15 amino acids. DNA of the CDR3: TGTGCCAGCAGCTTGGCCCCCGGGATTGGGAGCGAGCAGTACTTC. The encoded protein is CASSLAPGIGSEQYF.

The rearrangement links TRBV9 to TRBJ1-1; TRBD1 might be the D (6 bases). V was trimmed by 3 bases and J by 2 bases, leaving 17 bases between them. Germline values: CDR1 SGDLS, CDR2 YYNGEE. The CDR3 spans 16 residues. The chain's CDR3 is CASSESDRIINTEAFF. Here the CDR3 DNA reads TGTGCCAGCAGCGAGAGCGACAGGATCATTAACACTGAAGCTTTCTTT.

This clone has just a few counts. The V and J genes are TRBV10-3 and TRBJ2-2, with 10 bases aligning to TRBD1. Germline trimming cut 5 bases from V and 2 bases from J; bases unmatched to any gene: 5. The CDR3 is 16 residues long. The germline V gene encodes CDR1 ENHRY and CDR2 SYGVKD. Here the CDR3 reads CAISPGQGINTGELFF. The DNA of the CDR3 is TGTGCCATCAGTCCGGGACAGGGGATAAACACCGGGGAGCTGTTTTTT.

The chain employs TRBV19 and TRBJ2-3; 7 bases agree with TRBD2. The CDR3 is made up of 14 amino acids. The germline V gene encodes CDR1 LNHDA and CDR2 SQIVND (reference sequence). The V gene end was trimmed by 5 bases and the J gene end by 5 bases; junction bases not matched to a gene: 7. The DNA of the CDR3 is TGTGCCAGTAGTCTAGCGGTGAGAGGAGATACGCAGTATTTT. It encodes CASSLAVRGDTQYF.

CDR3 region: CASSFTGTEAFF. CDR3 sequence (DNA): TGCGCCAGCAGCTTTACGGGGACTGAAGCTTTCTTT. The chain combines TRBV5-1 with TRBJ1-1; D call uncertain. Germline V CDR1 and CDR2: SGHRS, YFSETQ. Trimming took 2 bases from V and 5 from J, leaving 7 bases between them. The CDR3 spans 12 residues.

The chain has TRBV7-2 and TRBJ1-2; possible D gene TRBD1, 5 bases. Per the germline V gene, CDR1 is SGHTA and CDR2 is FQGNSA. The V end lost 5 bases, the J end lost 4 bases, and 11 bases lay between the germline ends. CDR3 length: 13 residues. CDR3 loop: CASSVAGGYGYTF. The CDR3 coding sequence is TGTGCCAGCAGCGTTGCCGGGGGCTATGGCTACACCTTC.

In DNA, the CDR3 is TGTGCCAGCTCACCAATTCCGGATTCACCCCTCCACTTT. Translating gives CASSPIPDSPLHF. The rearrangement joins TRBV18 to TRBJ1-6; D unclear. This CDR3 contains 13 residues. Trimming left V 2 bases short and J 8 bases short, with 7 bases between. Germline V gene lookup returns CDR1 KGHSH and CDR2 LQKENI. Supplemented by reference TRBV18 and TRBJ1-6, the full variable domain reads NAGVMQNPRHLVRRRGQEARLRCSPMKGHSHVYWYRQLPEEGLKFMVYLQKENIIDESGMPKERFSAEFPKEGPSILRIQQVVRGDSAAYFCASSPIPDSPLHFGNGTRLTVT.

The rearrangement links TRBV6-5 to TRBJ2-5; weak D call: TRBD1 (6 bases). Germline V gives CDR1 MNHEY, CDR2 SVGAGI. Trimming left V 6 bases short and J 5 bases short, with 16 bases between. The CDR3 is 14 residues long. The CDR3 sequence: CASSRTASGETQYF. The CDR3 nucleotides are TGTGCCAGCAGCCGGACAGCATCCGGGGAGACCCAGTACTTC.

This clone has a handful of counts. J is TRBJ2-7 and V is TRBV4-2, with 9 bases lining up with TRBD2. Germline assignment: CDR1 LGHNA and CDR2 YNFKEQ. Unmatched junction bases numbered 7, after V lost 0 bases and J lost 7 bases. This CDR3 contains 15 residues. CDR3 DNA: TGTGCCAGCAGCCAAGAGTTAGCGGGAGCGGGTGAGCAGTACTTC. It specifies CASSQELAGAGEQYF.

The rearrangement links TRBV4-3 to TRBJ1-4; possibly TRBD1 for D (5 bases). Germline-derived CDR1 and CDR2 are LGHNA and YSLEER. The CDR3 has 17 amino acids. The V end was cut by 0 bases, the J end by 8 bases, with 19 bases between. The CDR3 DNA reads TGCGCCAGCAGCCAAGAAGGTGTTGTTCAGGGTCGGGAAAAACTGTTTTTT. As protein: CASSQEGVVQGREKLFF.

V and J are TRBV6-1 and TRBJ2-3; D is unresolved. V was shortened by 3 bases and J by 0 bases, with 10 bases between the two germline ends. Germline-derived CDR1 and CDR2 are MNHNS and SASEGT. The CDR3 runs to 15 residues. CDR3 DNA sequence: TGTGCCAGCAGTGATCACACAGCTAGCACAGATACGCAGTATTTT. This codes for CASSDHTASTDTQYF.

V usage is TRBV6-5 and J usage is TRBJ2-6; TRBD2 is a possible D gene (6 bases). This CDR3 comprises 15 residues. From germline, CDR1 is MNHEY and CDR2 SVGAGI. The germline V and J ends were trimmed by 5 bases and 4 bases, with 12 bases remaining between them. CDR3 residues: CASSGSAGGANVLTF. CDR3 bases: TGTGCCAGCAGTGGCTCGGCGGGAGGGGCCAACGTCCTGACTTTC.

V and J are TRBV19 and TRBJ2-1; possibly TRBD2 for D (6 bases). The V end lost 2 bases, the J end lost 7 bases, and 12 bases lay between the germline ends. CDR1 and CDR2 (germline): LNHDA, SQIVND (reference sequence). The CDR3 loop spans 14 amino acids. The CDR3 nucleotides read TGTGCCAGTAGTATAACCGGGAGCGGGAATGAGCAGTTCTTC. Encoded protein: CASSITGSGNEQFF.

The CDR3 here is CASSLAPGDYNFMNTEAFF. CDR3 bases: TGCGCCAGCAGCTTGGCCCCCGGGGACTACAATTTTATGAACACTGAAGCTTTCTTT. The chain links TRBV5-1 to TRBJ1-1; a weak D match, TRBD1 (5 bases). This CDR3 is built from 19 residues. From germline, CDR1 is SGHRS and CDR2 YFSETQ. V was trimmed by 0 bases and J by 0 bases, leaving 21 bases between them.